This is a list of T cell receptor beta chains from one sample in a study of blood T cell repertoires in COVID-19. Profiling relied on immunoSEQ multiplex PCR, and the TCRdb table lists in-frame clones only, not all of them. The sample consists of about 190,000 clones, over 70% of them appearing once. The sample comprised peripheral blood. These receptor sequences come from a man in his 60s with acute or convalescent COVID-19. Both conserved end residues are part of each CDR3. A D gene is named only where the DNA matches it firmly. A clone size is listed for some rows: how often the clone was seen (once, few, many), or a class if it is expanded.

D | J | V | size | DNA | CDR3
TRBD1 | TRBJ1-5 | TRBV5-1 | NA | TGCGCCAGCAGCCCGACAGGGGACAACCAGCCCCAGCATTTT | CASSPTGDNQPQHF
NA | TRBJ2-2 | TRBV5-1 | NA | TGCGCCAGCAGCTTGACGGTAGCGGAGACCGGGGAGCTGTTTTTT | CASSLTVAETGELFF
NA | TRBJ1-1 | TRBV30 | NA | TGTGCCTGGAGTGCACAGAGGAACACTGAAGCTTTCTTT | CAWSAQRNTEAFF
NA | TRBJ2-2 | TRBV18 | NA | TGTGCCAGCTCACCACGGGGAGGAGTGGGCCCCACCGGGGAGCTGTTTTTT | CASSPRGGVGPTGELFF
NA | TRBJ2-7 | TRBV10-2 | NA | TGCGCCAGCCACTACGGATTGACAGGCGGAGGCGAGCAGTACTTC | CASHYGLTGGGEQYF
NA | TRBJ2-5 | TRBV6-5 | NA | TGTGCCAGCAGTTACTCTGGGGGCCGAGGCGAGACCCAGTACTTC | CASSYSGGRGETQYF
TRBD2 | TRBJ2-4 | TRBV3-1/TRBV3-2 | NA | TGTGCCAGCAGCCAAGAAGGAACTAGCGGGGCCCCGTCGTACATTCAGTACTTC | CASSQEGTSGAPSYIQYF
NA | TRBJ2-5 | TRBV29-1 | NA | TGCAGCGTCACGGGCGGGGTTGGTGAGACCCAGTACTTC | CSVTGGVGETQYF
NA | TRBJ2-7 | TRBV11-3 | few | TGTGCCAGCAGCTCCACAGGGTCCCACGAGCAGTACTTC | CASSSTGSHEQYF
NA | TRBJ2-7 | TRBV5-1 | NA | TGCGCCAGCACCCCCCAGGACGGGGGAGCTAACGAGCAGTACTTC | CASTPQDGGANEQYF
TRBD1 | TRBJ1-6 | TRBV5-1 | NA | TGCGCCAGCAGCTCTGATGGGACAGGGAATTCACCCCTCCACTTT | CASSSDGTGNSPLHF
NA | TRBJ1-1 | TRBV23-1 | NA | TGCGCCAGCAGTAAACAGGGTTCCGGCTTT | CASSKQGSGF
NA | TRBJ1-6 | TRBV7-7 | few | TGTGCTAGCAGCTTAGGTGAGGGACAACACCTCCACTTT | CASSLGEGQHLHF
TRBD2 | TRBJ2-1 | TRBV7-2 | NA | TGTGCCAGCAGCTGGTATAGCGGGGGGTTATACAATGAGCAGTTCTTC | CASSWYSGGLYNEQFF